These T cell receptor beta chains were read from a single sample in a study. TCRdb ran MiXCR on the RT-PCR reads and lists one entry per CDR3 protein. Of 550,000 to 750,000 distinct CDR3 sequences listed, 12% to 15% were seen once; the top ten hold roughly 3.6%. Sequencing was done on a sample of memory CD4+ T cells from blood. These receptors all come from a female donor in good health, serving as a healthy control. Each CDR3 is given with its conserved first and last residue. The D gene is left open where the match is weak. Rows may omit the clone size; those that give it use once, few, many or a size class.

TRBJ2-7	TRBV12-3/TRBV12-4	TRBD2	.	CASRAGGRYEQYF	TGTGCCAGCAGGGCGGGAGGGAGGTACGAGCAGTACTTC
TRBJ1-1	TRBV5-6	.	few	CASSLEEGRAFF	TGTGCCAGCAGCTTAGAAGAAGGGAGAGCTTTCTTT
TRBJ2-5	TRBV12-3/TRBV12-4	TRBD1	many	CASSPGTGKQETQYF	TGTGCCAGCAGCCCCGGGACAGGGAAACAAGAGACCCAGTACTTC
TRBJ1-6	TRBV6-5	TRBD1	.	CASRRLRGDSPLHF	TGTGCCAGCAGACGCCTCAGGGGGGATTCACCCCTCCACTTT
TRBJ2-7	TRBV7-2	.	.	CASSLGVEGLYEQYF	TGTGCCAGCAGCTTAGGGGTCGAGGGCCTCTACGAGCAGTACTTC
TRBJ2-1	TRBV7-9	TRBD2	many	CASRLRRGGRDEQFF	TGTGCCAGCAGACTGCGCAGGGGCGGGAGGGATGAGCAGTTCTTC
TRBJ2-7	TRBV10-3	.	many	CAVKPQDRSYEQYF	TGTGCCGTCAAACCCCAAGACAGATCCTACGAGCAGTACTTC
TRBJ1-3	TRBV28	.	.	CASSAGGSGNTIYF	TGTGCCAGCAGTGCTGGCGGATCTGGAAACACCATATATTTT
TRBJ2-7	TRBV5-6	TRBD2	many	CASKRLAGPYEQYF	TGTGCCAGCAAGAGACTAGCGGGCCCCTACGAGCAGTACTTC
TRBJ2-3	TRBV12-3/TRBV12-4	.	once	CASNFRSADTQYF	TGTGCCAGCAACTTCCGTTCTGCAGATACGCAGTATTTT
TRBJ2-6	TRBV6-2/TRBV6-3	.	.	CAARGPSDFSGANVLTF	TGTGCCGCGAGGGGTCCATCTGATTTCTCTGGGGCCAACGTCCTGACTTTC
TRBJ2-7	TRBV6-4	TRBD1	many	CASSRDRDSHEQYF	TGTGCCAGCAGCCGGGACAGGGATTCCCACGAGCAGTACTTC
TRBJ1-2	TRBV29-1	TRBD1	many	CSVQTGGVNNYGYTF	TGCAGCGTGCAGACAGGGGGCGTCAATAACTATGGCTACACCTTC
TRBJ1-5	TRBV20-1	.	.	CSARGGRGLCNQPQHF	TGCAGTGCTAGAGGGGGAAGGGGACTTTGCAATCAGCCCCAGCATTTT
TRBJ1-2	TRBV20-1	.	many	CSASRFYGYTF	TGCAGTGCTAGCCGATTCTATGGCTACACCTTC
TRBJ2-2	TRBV20-1	TRBD2	.	CSAGTSGGAGTGLGGELFF	TGCAGTGCTGGGACTAGCGGGGGGGCCGGGACAGGGTTGGGCGGGGAGCTGTTTTTT